Below, 5 T cell receptor beta chains from the same sample are listed, as sequenced in a study of cytomegalovirus exposure and HLA in healthy donors. PCR was performed using 60 Vbeta and 13 Jbeta primers. Using immunoSEQ multiplex PCR, the repertoire was profiled, and TCRdb retains in-frame clones only, with some absent. The sample consists of roughly 130,000 clones, more than 80% of them appearing once. Input material: PBMCs. The origin of the receptors is a male donor in good health and CMV-seronegative.

The V call is TRBV6-6, the J call TRBJ1-1; TRBD1 is a possible D gene (5 bases). The length of the CDR3 is 11 residues. From germline, CDR1 is MNHNY and CDR2 SVGAGI (reference sequence). Trimming stripped 6 bases from V and 10 bases from J, with 12 bases between. In DNA form, the CDR3 reads TGTGCCAGCAGCGGGGGGGGAGCAGCTTTCTTT. Protein: CASSGGGAAFF.

This clone turned up a few times. The gene calls are TRBV7-6 and TRBJ2-1; D perhaps matches TRBD1 (5 bases). Trimming stripped 0 bases from V and 5 bases from J, with 11 bases between. CDR3 length equals 15 residues. The germline V gene has CDR1 SGHVS and CDR2 FNYEAQ. Here the CDR3 DNA reads TGTGCCAGCAGCTTAGCGGTTCTAGGGGACAATGAGCAGTTCTTC. Translated, it gives CASSLAVLGDNEQFF.

The chain combines TRBV9 with TRBJ2-1; 8 bases align to TRBD2. V lost 2 bases and J lost 6; bases outside the gene matches: 7. This CDR3 contains 15 residues. CDR1 is SGDLS, CDR2 YYNGEE, per germline. CDR3 nucleotide sequence: TGTGCCAGCAGCGTCTCGATAGCGGGGACCAATGAGCAGTTCTTC. The encoded protein is CASSVSIAGTNEQFF.

CDR3 nucleotides: TGCGCCAGCAGCCAAGAATTGAGGGGGGGGGAGCAGTTCTTC. Its protein is CASSQELRGGEQFF. This rearrangement joins TRBV4-1 to TRBJ2-1; possible D gene TRBD2, 7 bases. Germline V gene data show CDR1 as MGHRA and CDR2 as YSYEKL. CDR3 size: 14 residues. V lost 0 bases to trimming and J lost 10 bases, with 13 bases between them.

This clone was picked up one time. The CDR3 spells CASSLGRFEETQYF. For the CDR3, the DNA is TGTGCCAGCAGTTTAGGGAGGTTTGAAGAGACCCAGTACTTC. The chain carries TRBV27 and TRBJ2-5; TRBD2 might be the D (6 bases). Trimming shortened V by 2 bases and J by 3 bases, and 10 bases separated the two germline ends. Germline-derived CDR1 and CDR2 are MNHEY and SMNVEV (reference sequence). This CDR3 region has 14 residues.